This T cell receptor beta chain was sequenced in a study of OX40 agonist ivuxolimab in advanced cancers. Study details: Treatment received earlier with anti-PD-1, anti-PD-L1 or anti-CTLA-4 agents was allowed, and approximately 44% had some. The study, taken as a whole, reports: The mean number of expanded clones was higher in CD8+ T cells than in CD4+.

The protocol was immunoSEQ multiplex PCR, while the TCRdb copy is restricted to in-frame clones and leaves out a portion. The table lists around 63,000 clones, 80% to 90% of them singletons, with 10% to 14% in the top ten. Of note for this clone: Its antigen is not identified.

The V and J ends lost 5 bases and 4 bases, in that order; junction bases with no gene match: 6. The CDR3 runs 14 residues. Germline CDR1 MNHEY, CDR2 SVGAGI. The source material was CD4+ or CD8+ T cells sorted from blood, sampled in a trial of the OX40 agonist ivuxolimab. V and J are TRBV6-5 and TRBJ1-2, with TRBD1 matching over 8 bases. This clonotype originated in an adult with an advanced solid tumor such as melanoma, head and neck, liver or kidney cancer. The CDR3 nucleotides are TGTGCCAGCAGTCCTCCCGGACAGGGCTATGGCTACACCTTC. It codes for CASSPPGQGYGYTF.